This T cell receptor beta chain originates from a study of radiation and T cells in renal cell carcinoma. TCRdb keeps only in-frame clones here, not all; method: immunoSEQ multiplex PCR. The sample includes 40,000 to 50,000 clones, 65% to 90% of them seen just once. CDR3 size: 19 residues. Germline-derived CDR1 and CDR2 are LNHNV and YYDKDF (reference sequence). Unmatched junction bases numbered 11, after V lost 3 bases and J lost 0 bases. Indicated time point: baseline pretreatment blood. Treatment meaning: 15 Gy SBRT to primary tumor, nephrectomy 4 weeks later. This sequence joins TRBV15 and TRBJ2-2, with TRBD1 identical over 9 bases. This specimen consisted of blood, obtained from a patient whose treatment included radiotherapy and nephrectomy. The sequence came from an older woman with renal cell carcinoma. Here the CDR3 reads CATSRGTGFGLTNTGELFF. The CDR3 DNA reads TGTGCCACCAGCAGGGGGACAGGGTTTGGCTTAACGAACACCGGGGAGCTGTTTTTT.